The 9 T cell receptor beta chains below come from one sample, sequenced in a study of blood T cell repertoires in COVID-19. The assay was immunoSEQ multiplex PCR, and TCRdb's table has in-frame clones only and misses some. Here the sample spans some 130,000 clones, roughly 88% being singletons. Sequencing input: peripheral blood. The origin of the receptors is a man aged 65-85 years with active COVID-19.

V usage is TRBV30 and J usage is TRBJ2-1; 8 nucleotides line up with TRBD1. CDR1 and CDR2 (germline): GTSNPN, SVGIG (reference sequence). The CDR3 has 14 amino acids. The J segment lost 9 bases and the V segment lost 4 bases, leaving 11 bases of the junction unmatched. In DNA, the CDR3 is TGTGCCTGGACTCCTGGACAGGGTCAAGGTGAGCAGTTCTTC. Protein: CAWTPGQGQGEQFF. Based on the CDR3 plus reference TRBV30 and TRBJ2-1, the full variable domain is SQTIHQWPATLVQPVGSPLSLECTVEGTSNPNLYWYRQAAGRGLQLLFYSVGIGQISSEVPQNLSASRPQDRQFILSSKKLLLSDSGFYLCAWTPGQGQGEQFFGPGTRLTVL.

The genes are TRBV13 and TRBJ2-2; a weak D match, TRBD1 (5 bases). V lost 1 base and J lost 3, with 9 bases in between. The CDR3 length is 15 residues. In germline, CDR1 is PRHDT, CDR2 FYEKMQ (reference sequence). The CDR3 DNA reads as TGTGCCAGCAGCTTAGTCCCCAGGGACACCGGGGAGCTGTTTTTT. This translates into CASSLVPRDTGELFF.

The V gene is TRBV5-1, the J gene TRBJ1-4; D is possibly TRBD1 (5 bases). The V end was cut by 4 bases, the J end by 3 bases, with 16 bases between. The CDR3 extends over 16 amino acids. Germline values: CDR1 SGHRS, CDR2 YFSETQ. CDR3 loop: CASSRMGEVANEKLFF. CDR3 DNA sequence: TGCGCCAGCAGCAGGATGGGGGAGGTTGCTAATGAAAAACTGTTTTTT. Looking up the rest from reference TRBV5-1 and TRBJ1-4 gives the full variable domain: KAGVTQTPRYLIKTRGQQVTLSCSPISGHRSVSWYQQTPGQGLQFLFEYFSETQRNKGNFPGRFSGRQFSNSRSEMNVSTLELGDSALYLCASSRMGEVANEKLFFGSGTQLSVL.

The chain is built from TRBV4-2 and TRBJ2-3; 8 nucleotides agree with TRBD2. V lost 3 bases, J lost 4 bases, and 12 bases stayed unmatched. The CDR3 totals 17 residues. Germline CDR1 is LGHNA and CDR2 is YNFKEQ. In DNA, the CDR3 is TGTGCCAGCAGCCATGTGCCCAGCGGGAGAAGGGCAGATACGCAGTATTTT. Translating gives CASSHVPSGRRADTQYF.

This chain uses TRBV12-3 or TRBV12-4 with TRBJ2-1, with unresolved D. V lost 3 bases and J 4 bases, leaving 4 bases between the germline ends. This CDR3 contains 12 residues. The CDR3 sequence: CASSFSYNEQFF. The CDR3 nucleotides are TGTGCCAGCAGTTTTTCGTACAATGAGCAGTTCTTC.

V and J are TRBV18 and TRBJ2-1, with a tentative D call TRBD2 (6 bases). V was cut by 6 bases and J by 5 bases, with 17 bases left in between. The CDR3 runs 15 residues. Germline V gene sequence: CDR1 KGHSH, CDR2 LQKENI. The DNA of the CDR3 is TGTGCCAGCTCTCCGGGGGTGGCCGGGGACAATGAGCAGTTCTTC. Protein sequence: CASSPGVAGDNEQFF.

The chain employs TRBV5-1 and TRBJ2-1; D might be TRBD2 (5 bases). The V gene's germline CDR1 is SGHRS and CDR2 YFSETQ. V lost 0 bases and J 7 bases, leaving 14 bases between the germline ends. The CDR3 has 15 amino acids. This CDR3 reads CASSLGEAPGNEQFF. In nucleotides, the CDR3 is TGCGCCAGCAGCTTGGGTGAGGCCCCGGGGAATGAGCAGTTCTTC. The complete variable domain, with remaining parts taken from reference TRBV5-1 and TRBJ2-1, reads KAGVTQTPRYLIKTRGQQVTLSCSPISGHRSVSWYQQTPGQGLQFLFEYFSETQRNKGNFPGRFSGRQFSNSRSEMNVSTLELGDSALYLCASSLGEAPGNEQFFGPGTRLTVL.

The chain has TRBV18 and TRBJ1-6; TRBD1 matches at 11 bases. V was pared by 3 bases and J by 8 bases, with 6 bases of the junction left unmatched. The V gene's germline CDR1 is KGHSH and CDR2 LQKENI. This CDR3 is 16 amino acids long. CDR3 in amino acids: CASSPGTGGSDSPLHF. The CDR3 DNA is TGTGCCAGCTCACCGGGGACAGGGGGGTCTGATTCACCCCTCCACTTT.

The V call is TRBV5-1, the J call TRBJ2-1; 8 bases agree with TRBD2. The V and J ends lost 4 bases and 8 bases, in that order; junction bases with no gene match: 11. The germline gives CDR1 SGHRS, CDR2 YFSETQ. This CDR3 contains 15 residues. This CDR3 is CASSPGTSVSHEQFF. Written as DNA, the CDR3 is TGCGCCAGCAGCCCAGGGACTAGTGTATCTCATGAGCAGTTCTTC.